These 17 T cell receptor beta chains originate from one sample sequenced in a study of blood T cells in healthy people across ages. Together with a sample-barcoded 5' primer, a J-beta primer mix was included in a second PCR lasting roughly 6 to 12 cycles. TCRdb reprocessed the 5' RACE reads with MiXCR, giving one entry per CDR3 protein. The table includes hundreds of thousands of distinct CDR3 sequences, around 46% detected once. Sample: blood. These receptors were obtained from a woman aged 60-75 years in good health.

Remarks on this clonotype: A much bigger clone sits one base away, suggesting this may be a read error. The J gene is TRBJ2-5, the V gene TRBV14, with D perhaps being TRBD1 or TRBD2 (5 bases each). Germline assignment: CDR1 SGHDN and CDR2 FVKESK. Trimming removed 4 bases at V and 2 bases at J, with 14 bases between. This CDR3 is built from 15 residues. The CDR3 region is CASSRTGRMQETQYF. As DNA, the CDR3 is TGTGCCAGCAGCCGCACGGGACGGATGCAAGAGACCCAGTACTTC.

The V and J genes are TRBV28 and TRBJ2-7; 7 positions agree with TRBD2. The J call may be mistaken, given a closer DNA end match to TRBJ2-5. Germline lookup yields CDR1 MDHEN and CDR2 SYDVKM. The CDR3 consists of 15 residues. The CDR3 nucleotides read TGTGCCAGCAGTTTATCTGGAGGGAGGGCTGAGACCCAGTACTTC. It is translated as CASSLSGGRAETQYF.

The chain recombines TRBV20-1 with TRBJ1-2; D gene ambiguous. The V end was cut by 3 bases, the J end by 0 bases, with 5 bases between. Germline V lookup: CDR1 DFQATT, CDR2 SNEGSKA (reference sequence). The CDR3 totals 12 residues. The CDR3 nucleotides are TGCAGTGCTAGTAGTTCTAACTATGGCTACACCTTC. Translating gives CSASSSNYGYTF.

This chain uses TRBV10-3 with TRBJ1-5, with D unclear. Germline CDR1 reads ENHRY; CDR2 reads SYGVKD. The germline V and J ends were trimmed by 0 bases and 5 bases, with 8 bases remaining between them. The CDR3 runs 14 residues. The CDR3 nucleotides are TGTGCCATCAGTGAGTCGGGAAGGGATCAGCCCCAGCATTTT. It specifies CAISESGRDQPQHF.

The chain's CDR3 is CASSYFANTEAFF. The CDR3 DNA follows: TGTGCCAGCAGTTACTTCGCGAACACTGAAGCTTTCTTT. V and J are TRBV6-2 or TRBV6-3 and TRBJ1-1, with D unclear. This CDR3 is 13 amino acids long. V was pared by 1 base and J by 1 base, with 4 bases between. Germline V gives CDR1 MNHEY, CDR2 SVGEGT.

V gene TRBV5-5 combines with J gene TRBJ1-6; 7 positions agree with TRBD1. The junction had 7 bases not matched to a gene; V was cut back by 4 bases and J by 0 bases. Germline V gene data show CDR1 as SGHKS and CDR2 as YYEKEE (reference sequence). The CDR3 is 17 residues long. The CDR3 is CASSATGTASYNSPLHF. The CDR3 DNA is TGTGCCAGCAGCGCTACCGGGACAGCCTCCTATAATTCACCCCTCCACTTT.

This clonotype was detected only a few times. The CDR3 loop is CASSQGPAGGQETQYF. CDR3 coding DNA: TGCGCCAGCAGTCAAGGTCCCGCGGGGGGGCAGGAGACCCAGTACTTC. V and J are TRBV5-1 and TRBJ2-5, with TRBD2 matching 9 bases. This CDR3 is 16 amino acids long. With 5 bases clipped from V and 5 bases from J, the junction kept 13 bases outside the gene matches. CDR1 is SGHRS, CDR2 YFSETQ, per germline.

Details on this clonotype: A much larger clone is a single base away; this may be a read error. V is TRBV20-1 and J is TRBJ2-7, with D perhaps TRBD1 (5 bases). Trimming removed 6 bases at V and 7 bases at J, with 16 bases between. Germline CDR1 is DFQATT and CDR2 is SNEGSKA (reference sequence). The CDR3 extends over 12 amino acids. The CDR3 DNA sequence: TGCAGTGCCCCCACGGACAAGAATGAGCAGTACTTC. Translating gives CSAPTDKNEQYF.

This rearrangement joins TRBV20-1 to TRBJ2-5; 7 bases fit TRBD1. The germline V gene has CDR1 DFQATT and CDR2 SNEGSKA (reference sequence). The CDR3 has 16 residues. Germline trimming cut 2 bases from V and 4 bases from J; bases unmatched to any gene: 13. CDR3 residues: CSARPLKQGIGETQYF. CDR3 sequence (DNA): TGCAGTGCTAGACCACTAAAACAGGGGATAGGAGAGACCCAGTACTTC.

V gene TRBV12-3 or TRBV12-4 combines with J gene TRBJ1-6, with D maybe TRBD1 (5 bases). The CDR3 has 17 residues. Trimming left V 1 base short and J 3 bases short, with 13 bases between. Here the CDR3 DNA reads TGTGCCAGCAGTTTAGTTGGGGCTTCCAACTATAATTCACCCCTCCACTTT. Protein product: CASSLVGASNYNSPLHF.

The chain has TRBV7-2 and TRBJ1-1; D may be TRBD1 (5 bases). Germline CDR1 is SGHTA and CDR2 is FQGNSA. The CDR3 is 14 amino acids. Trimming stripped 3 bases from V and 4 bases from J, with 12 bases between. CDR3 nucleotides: TGTGCCAGCAGCTTGGTAGGGGAGGGCACTGAAGCTTTCTTT. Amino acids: CASSLVGEGTEAFF. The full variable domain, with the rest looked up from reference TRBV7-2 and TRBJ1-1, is GAGVSQSPSNKVTEKGKDVELRCDPISGHTALYWYRQSLGQGLEFLIYFQGNSAPDKSGLPSDRFSAERTGGSVSTLTIQRTQQEDSAVYLCASSLVGEGTEAFFGQGTRLTVV.

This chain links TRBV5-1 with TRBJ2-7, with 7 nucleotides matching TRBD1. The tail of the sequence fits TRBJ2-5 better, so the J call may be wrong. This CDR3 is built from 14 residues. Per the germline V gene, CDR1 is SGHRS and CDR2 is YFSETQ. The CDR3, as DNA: TGCGCCAGCGCAGGGGGATCCCCGGCAGAGACCCAGTACTTC. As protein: CASAGGSPAETQYF.

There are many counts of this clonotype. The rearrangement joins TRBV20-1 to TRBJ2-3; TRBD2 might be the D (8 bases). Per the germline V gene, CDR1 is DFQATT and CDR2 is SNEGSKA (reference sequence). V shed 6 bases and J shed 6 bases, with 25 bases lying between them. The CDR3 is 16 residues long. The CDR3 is CSANKGLAGGGDTQYF. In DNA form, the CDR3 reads TGCAGTGCCAATAAAGGACTAGCAGGGGGTGGGGATACGCAGTATTTT.

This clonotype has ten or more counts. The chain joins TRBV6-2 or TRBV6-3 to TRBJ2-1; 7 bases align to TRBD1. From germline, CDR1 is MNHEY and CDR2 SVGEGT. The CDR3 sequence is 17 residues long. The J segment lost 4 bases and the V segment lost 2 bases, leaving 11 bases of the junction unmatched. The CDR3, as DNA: TGTGCCAGCAGTTACGTCTCAACGGGACAGCTATACAATGAGCAGTTCTTC. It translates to CASSYVSTGQLYNEQFF.

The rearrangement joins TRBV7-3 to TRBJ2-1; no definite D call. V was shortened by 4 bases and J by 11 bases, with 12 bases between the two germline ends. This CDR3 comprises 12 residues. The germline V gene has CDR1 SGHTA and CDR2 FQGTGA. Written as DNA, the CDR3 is TGTGCCAGCAGCTCCACCCTGGAGAAGCAGTTCTTC. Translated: CASSSTLEKQFF.

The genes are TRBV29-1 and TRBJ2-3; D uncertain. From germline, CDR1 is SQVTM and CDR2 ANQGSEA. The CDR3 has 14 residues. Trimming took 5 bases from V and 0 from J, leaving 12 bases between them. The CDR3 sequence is CSVTNIPSTDTQYF. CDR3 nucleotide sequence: TGCAGCGTTACTAACATACCTAGCACAGATACGCAGTATTTT.

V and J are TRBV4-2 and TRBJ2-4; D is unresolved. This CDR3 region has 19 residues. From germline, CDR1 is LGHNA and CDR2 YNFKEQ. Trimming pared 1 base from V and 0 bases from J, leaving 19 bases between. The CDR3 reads CASSQGDPLGVLAKNIQYF. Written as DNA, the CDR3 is TGTGCCAGCAGCCAAGGGGATCCCCTTGGGGTCCTAGCCAAAAACATTCAGTACTTC.